The rows below give T cell receptor beta chains drawn from one sample of a study of cytomegalovirus exposure and HLA in healthy donors. Profiling relied on immunoSEQ multiplex PCR, and the TCRdb table lists in-frame clones only, not all of them. This sample yields about 190,000 clones, of which approximately 78% are seen a single time; around 0.75% belongs to the top ten. The sample taken for sequencing was PBMCs. The source is a woman between 18 and 29 years old in good health and CMV-seronegative. Both conserved end residues are part of each CDR3. A D gene is named only where the DNA matches it firmly. Some rows have no size entry. The others give once, few or many, or a class for an expanded clone.

j_call v_call d_call clone_size cdr3_aa cdr3_nt
TRBJ1-5 TRBV6-1 TRBD1 - CASRPTGAHNQPQHF TGTGCCAGCAGGCCGACAGGGGCTCACAATCAGCCCCAGCATTTT
TRBJ2-1 TRBV15 - once CATSRDPIEGEFF TGTGCCACCAGCAGAGATCCGATCGAGGGCGAGTTCTTC
TRBJ1-2 TRBV20-1 - - CSASEDYGYTF TGCAGTGCTAGTGAGGACTATGGCTACACCTTC
TRBJ1-1 TRBV28 - - CASSLGSFAGEAFF TGTGCCAGCAGCTTAGGTAGCTTCGCAGGGGAAGCTTTCTTT
TRBJ1-1 TRBV5-1 - - CASSLIDMTGRLYTEAFF TGCGCCAGCAGCTTGATTGATATGACAGGCCGCCTGTACACTGAAGCTTTCTTT
TRBJ2-5 TRBV7-9 - - CASSLAAGETQYF TGTGCCAGCAGCTTAGCTGCGGGAGAGACCCAGTACTTC
TRBJ2-7 TRBV5-4 - - CASSSRDSTYEQYF TGTGCCAGCAGCTCCCGGGACTCCACCTACGAGCAGTACTTC
TRBJ2-2 TRBV5-1 TRBD2 - CASSFEIAGVWTGELFF TGCGCCAGCAGCTTCGAGATAGCGGGAGTTTGGACCGGGGAGCTGTTTTTT
TRBJ2-3 TRBV2 TRBD2 - CASRGTSGVTDTQYF TGTGCCAGCAGGGGGACTAGCGGGGTCACAGATACGCAGTATTTT
TRBJ1-5 TRBV27 TRBD1 - CASSLGQGGGNQPQHF TGTGCCAGCAGTTTAGGACAGGGTGGCGGCAATCAGCCCCAGCATTTT